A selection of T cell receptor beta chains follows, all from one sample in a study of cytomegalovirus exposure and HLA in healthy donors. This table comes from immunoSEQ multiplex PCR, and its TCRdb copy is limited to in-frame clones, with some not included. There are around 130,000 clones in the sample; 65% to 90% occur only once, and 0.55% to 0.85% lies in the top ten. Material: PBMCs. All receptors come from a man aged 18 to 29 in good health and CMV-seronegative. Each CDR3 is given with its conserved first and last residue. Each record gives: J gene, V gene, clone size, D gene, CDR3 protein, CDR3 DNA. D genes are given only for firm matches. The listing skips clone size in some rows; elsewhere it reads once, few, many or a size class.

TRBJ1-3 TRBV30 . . CACTGEGSGNTIYF TGTGCCTGTACAGGTGAAGGCTCTGGAAACACCATATATTTT
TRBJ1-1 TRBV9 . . CASSPGSGQANTEAFF TGTGCCAGCAGCCCCGGATCTGGTCAGGCTAACACTGAAGCTTTCTTT
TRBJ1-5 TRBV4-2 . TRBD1 CASSQGQGNGNQPQHF TGTGCCAGCAGCCAAGGACAGGGGAATGGCAATCAGCCCCAGCATTTT
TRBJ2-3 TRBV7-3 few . CASSLKGGRTDTQYF TGTGCCAGCAGCTTAAAAGGGGGACGTACAGATACGCAGTATTTT
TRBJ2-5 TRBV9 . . CASSFTGFLGETQYF TGTGCCAGCAGCTTTACAGGTTTTCTAGGCGAGACCCAGTACTTC
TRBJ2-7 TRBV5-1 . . CASSLDSSSYEQYF TGCGCCAGCAGCTTGGACAGTAGCTCCTACGAGCAGTACTTC
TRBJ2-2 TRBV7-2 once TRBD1 CASSAQSSRGHTGELFF TGTGCCAGCAGCGCCCAAAGTTCCAGGGGGCATACCGGGGAGCTGTTTTTT
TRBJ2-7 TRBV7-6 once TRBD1 CASSQDRKPYEQYF TGTGCCAGCAGCCAGGACAGGAAACCCTACGAGCAGTACTTC
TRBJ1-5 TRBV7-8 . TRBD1 CASSLKTGPSNQPQHF TGTGCCAGCAGCCTAAAGACAGGGCCGAGCAATCAGCCCCAGCATTTT
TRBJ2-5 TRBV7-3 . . CASSLWGTPQETQYF TGTGCCAGCAGCTTATGGGGGACACCTCAAGAGACCCAGTACTTC
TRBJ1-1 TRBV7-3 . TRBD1 CASSLQGGTEAFF TGTGCCAGCAGCTTACAGGGGGGCACTGAAGCTTTCTTT
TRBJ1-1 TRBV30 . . CAWSVSGRGYTEAFF TGTGCCTGGAGTGTCTCTGGCAGGGGATACACTGAAGCTTTCTTT
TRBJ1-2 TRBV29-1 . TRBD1 CSGLTGDGYTF TGCAGCGGCCTTACAGGGGATGGCTACACCTTC
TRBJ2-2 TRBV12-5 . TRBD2 CASGVPGDGLAGNTGELFF TGTGCTAGTGGAGTCCCTGGAGATGGGCTAGCGGGAAACACCGGGGAGCTGTTTTTT
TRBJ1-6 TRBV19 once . CASRWGDPESPLHF TGTGCCAGTAGATGGGGGGATCCTGAATCACCCCTCCACTTT
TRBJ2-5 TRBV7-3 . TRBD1 CASSPTGTGLYETQYF TGTGCCAGCAGCCCCACCGGGACAGGGCTCTACGAGACCCAGTACTTC
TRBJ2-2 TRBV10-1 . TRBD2 CASSAGLGGGELFF TGCGCCAGCAGCGCGGGACTAGGTGGCGGGGAGCTGTTTTTT